This T cell receptor (beta chain) came from a study of control samples from healthy donors and cancer patients. V lost 3 bases and J lost 0, with 10 bases in between. This CDR3 is 14 amino acids long. Germline lookup yields CDR1 DFQATT and CDR2 SNEGSKA (reference sequence). Produced via immunoSEQ multiplex PCR; TCRdb's table is partial and in-frame only. The table has 150,000 to 200,000 clones, roughly nine tenths seen once. The J gene is TRBJ2-3, the V gene TRBV20-1; no firm D call. The receptor comes from a man aged 30 to 39 in good health. Sample: blood. CDR3 nucleotides: TGCAGTGCTAGTGCTCCTTATAGCACAGATACGCAGTATTTT. Protein product: CSASAPYSTDTQYF.